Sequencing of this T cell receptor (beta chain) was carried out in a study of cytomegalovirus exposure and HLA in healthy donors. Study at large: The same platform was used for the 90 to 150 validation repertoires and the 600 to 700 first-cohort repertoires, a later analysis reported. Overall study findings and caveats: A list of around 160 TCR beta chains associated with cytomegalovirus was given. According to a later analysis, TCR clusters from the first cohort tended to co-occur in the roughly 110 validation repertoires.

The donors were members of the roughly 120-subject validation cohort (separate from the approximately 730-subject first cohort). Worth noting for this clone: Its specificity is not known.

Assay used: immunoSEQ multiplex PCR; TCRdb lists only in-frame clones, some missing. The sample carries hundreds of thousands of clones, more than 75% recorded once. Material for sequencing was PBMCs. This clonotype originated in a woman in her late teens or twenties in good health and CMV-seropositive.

DNA for the CDR3: TGCGCCAGCAGTGAGGGGGCTAGCGTGCCGGGCGAGCAGTACTTC. It codes for CASSEGASVPGEQYF. The chain is built from TRBV10-1 and TRBJ2-7; maybe TRBD2 (6 bases). The CDR3 is 15 residues long. Germline loops: CDR1 WNHNN, CDR2 SYGVQD (reference sequence). V was cut by 2 bases and J by 6 bases, with 17 bases left in between.